The 8 T cell receptor beta chains listed next were all sequenced from one sample in a study of T cell repertoires in cytomegalovirus infection. TCRdb re-called the reads with MiXCR, one entry per CDR3 protein. There are roughly 720,000 distinct CDR3 sequences in the sample; approximately 40% occur only once, and 2.8% lies in the top ten. Sequencing input: PBMCs. These TCRs come from a human donor in good health (CMV status not recorded). Some clones in this sample may be carry-over from other donors' samples.

This clonotype occurred a few times. The rearrangement links TRBV5-1 to TRBJ2-5, with no clear D. Germline V gene lookup returns CDR1 SGHRS and CDR2 YFSETQ. Trimming stripped 4 bases from V and 0 bases from J, with 13 bases between. The CDR3 runs 15 residues. The CDR3 region has the DNA TGCGCCAGCAGCCCCCCCCCGACTTACCAAGAGACCCAGTACTTC. Encoded protein: CASSPPPTYQETQYF.

This chain links TRBV9 with TRBJ2-3; D is unresolved. The germline V gene has CDR1 SGDLS and CDR2 YYNGEE. V lost 3 bases and J lost 2, with 7 bases in between. There are 13 residues in the CDR3. In DNA form, the CDR3 reads TGTGCCAGCAGCGCCTCCCTCACAGATACGCAGTATTTT. It translates to CASSASLTDTQYF.

In the case of this clonotype: At one end the junction does not follow the germline gene, possibly because of a read error. The chain has TRBV12-5 and TRBJ2-1, with D perhaps matching TRBD2 (6 bases). The germline V gene has CDR1 LGHNT and CDR2 FRNRAP. The CDR3 consists of 17 residues. For the CDR3, the DNA is TGTGCTAGTGGTTTGGATGGTGAACTAGCTCCCTATAATGAGCAGTTCTTC. Protein: CASGLDGELAPYNEQFF.

The V call is TRBV6-1, the J call TRBJ1-1; D is perhaps TRBD1 (6 bases). CDR1 and CDR2 from the germline V gene are MNHNS and SASEGT. Trimming removed 9 bases at V and 1 base at J, with 12 bases between. This CDR3 comprises 13 residues. CDR3 in DNA: TGTGCCAGTACAGGGCGGGGGAACACTGAAGCTTTCTTT. It specifies CASTGRGNTEAFF.

Only a few counts were recorded for this clonotype. The chain recombines TRBV27 with TRBJ1-1; D gene ambiguous. Per germline, CDR1 MNHEY and CDR2 SMNVEV (reference sequence). The CDR3 consists of 16 residues. The ends were cut back, 0 bases at V and 0 bases at J, with 11 bases in the middle. CDR3 coding DNA: TGTGCCAGCAGTTTATCGTGGCAGAGGATGAACACTGAAGCTTTCTTT. As protein: CASSLSWQRMNTEAFF.

The rearrangement links TRBV10-3 to TRBJ2-1; 7 bases are shared with TRBD1. Per germline, CDR1 ENHRY and CDR2 SYGVKD. V dropped 3 bases and J dropped 4; count of bases not matched to a gene: 3. The CDR3 runs to 14 residues. This CDR3 is CAISDRTGYNEQFF. The CDR3 bases are TGTGCCATCAGTGACAGGACAGGATACAATGAGCAGTTCTTC.

This clonotype was counted only a few times. The rearrangement links TRBV20-1 to TRBJ2-5; 11 bases match TRBD2. The CDR3 sequence is 14 residues long. The germline CDR1 and CDR2 sequences are DFQATT and SNEGSKA (reference sequence). The V gene end was trimmed by 6 bases and the J gene end by 7 bases; junction bases not matched to a gene: 10. Here the CDR3 DNA reads TGCAGTGCCTTAGCGGGAGGGCCGGCGAGGACCCAGTACTTC. Translating gives CSALAGGPARTQYF.

This clonotype showed up many times. This sequence joins TRBV7-8 and TRBJ2-1, with TRBD2 as a possible D gene (6 bases). Per the germline V gene, CDR1 is SGHVS and CDR2 is FQNEAQ. The V end lost 1 base, the J end lost 9 bases, and 13 bases lay between the germline ends. The CDR3 runs to 14 residues. The CDR3 nucleotides are TGTGCCAGCAGCTTAGTAGGCGGGGTCTCTGAGCAGTTCTTC. Translated, it gives CASSLVGGVSEQFF.